The 2 T cell receptor beta chains below come from one sample, sequenced in a study of molecular identifiers for immune sequencing clone quantification. TCRdb analysed the PCR reads with MiXCR anew, one entry per CDR3 protein. Seen here are around 82,000 distinct CDR3 sequences, around 17% observed once, and the top ten hold roughly 0.93%. Sample: naive CD8+ T cells from blood, with Jurkat cell RNA spiked in. The subset denotes: FACS-sorted CD8+CD4-CCR7+CD45RA+ naive T cells. All receptors come from a human donor in good health. Some libraries in this study had Jurkat cell RNA spiked in.

This clonotype appeared many times. The gene calls are TRBV11-2 and TRBJ2-5; D uncertain. Germline loops: CDR1 SGHAT, CDR2 FQNNGV. The CDR3 runs to 13 residues. The ends were cut back, 3 bases at V and 2 bases at J, with 7 bases in the middle. CDR3 nucleotides: TGTGCCAGCAGCTTCCCGGGTCAAGAGACCCAGTACTTC. Its protein is CASSFPGQETQYF.

This clonotype was counted ten times or more. The rearrangement uses TRBV4-1 and TRBJ1-1; 7 nucleotides agree with TRBD1. This CDR3 contains 16 residues. Germline V gene data show CDR1 as MGHRA and CDR2 as YSYEKL. Losses at the gene ends were 3 bases for V and 3 bases for J; bases not matched to a gene: 10. The CDR3 loop reads CASSHPSQGGDTEAFF. The CDR3 DNA is TGCGCCAGCAGCCACCCGTCGCAGGGGGGGGACACTGAAGCTTTCTTT.